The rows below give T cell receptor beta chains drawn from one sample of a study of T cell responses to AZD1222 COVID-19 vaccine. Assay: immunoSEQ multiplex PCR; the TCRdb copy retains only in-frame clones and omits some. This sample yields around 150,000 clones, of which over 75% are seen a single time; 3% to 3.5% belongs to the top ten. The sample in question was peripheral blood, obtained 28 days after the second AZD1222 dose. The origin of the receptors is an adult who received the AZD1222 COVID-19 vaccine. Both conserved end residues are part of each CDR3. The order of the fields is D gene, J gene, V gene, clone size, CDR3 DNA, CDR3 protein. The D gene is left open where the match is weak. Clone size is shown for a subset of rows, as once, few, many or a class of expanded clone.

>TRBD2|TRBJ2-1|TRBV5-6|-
TGTGCCAGCAGCTGGGGACTAGCGGGAGGGAATGAGCAGTTCTTC
CASSWGLAGGNEQFF
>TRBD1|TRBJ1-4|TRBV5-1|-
TGCGCCAGCAGCTTGAAGGCGGGACAGGGAAATGAAAAACTGTTTTTT
CASSLKAGQGNEKLFF
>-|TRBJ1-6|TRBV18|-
TGTGCCAGCTCACCAAACATGGATTCACCCCTCCACTTT
CASSPNMDSPLHF
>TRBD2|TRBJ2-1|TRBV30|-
TGTGCCTGGAGGGCTAGCGGGATTCCTGAGCAGTTCTTC
CAWRASGIPEQFF
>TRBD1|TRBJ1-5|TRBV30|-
TGTGCCTGGAGTCGCGGACAGGACAATCAGCCCCAGCATTTT
CAWSRGQDNQPQHF
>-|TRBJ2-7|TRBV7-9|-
TGTGCCAGCAGCTTAGCGTCAGGACAGGAGCAGTACTTC
CASSLASGQEQYF
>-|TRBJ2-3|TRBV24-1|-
TGTGCCACCAGTGATCGATTCACAGATACGCAGTATTTT
CATSDRFTDTQYF
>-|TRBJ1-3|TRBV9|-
TGTGCCAGCAGCGCAGCGGTTTGGCAATCTGGAAACACCATATATTTT
CASSAAVWQSGNTIYF
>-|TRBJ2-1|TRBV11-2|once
TGTGCCAGCAGTTCTCTAGGGAACACCGACAATGAGCAGTTCTTC
CASSSLGNTDNEQFF
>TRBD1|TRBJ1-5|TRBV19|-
TGTGCCAGTAACCCGACAGGGTTTAGTCAGCCCCAGCATTTT
CASNPTGFSQPQHF
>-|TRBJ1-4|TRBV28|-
TGTGCCACTGGTCGCTTAGATGAAAAACTGTTTTTT
CATGRLDEKLFF
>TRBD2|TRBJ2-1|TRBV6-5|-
TGTGCCAGCAGTTACCAGCTAGCGGGAGGGTACAATGAGCAGTTCTTC
CASSYQLAGGYNEQFF
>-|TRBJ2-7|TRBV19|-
TGTGCCAGTAGTCCTCAGCAGTCTGGTTACGAGCAGTACTTC
CASSPQQSGYEQYF
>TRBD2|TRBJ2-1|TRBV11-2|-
TGTGCCAGCAGCTTAGATAGGAGCGGGGGCCTAAGCTCCTACAATGAGCAGTTCTTC
CASSLDRSGGLSSYNEQFF
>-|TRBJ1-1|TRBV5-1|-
TGCGCCAGCAGCTTTGGATGGGGGTCGGGTACTGAAGCTTTCTTT
CASSFGWGSGTEAFF
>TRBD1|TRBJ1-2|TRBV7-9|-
TGTGCCAGCAGCCGTCCCGGGACAGGGTCCGATGGCTACACCTTC
CASSRPGTGSDGYTF
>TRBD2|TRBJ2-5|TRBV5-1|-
TGCGCCAGCAGCTTGGGGAGTAGGGCGGGAGAGGAGACCCAGTACTTC
CASSLGSRAGEETQYF
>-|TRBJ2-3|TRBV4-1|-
TGCGCCAGCAGCCAAGAGGGAACAGATACGCAGTATTTT
CASSQEGTDTQYF
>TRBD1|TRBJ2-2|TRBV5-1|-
TGCGCCAGCAGCCCCGACCGGGACAGGGGCCTGTTTTTT
CASSPDRDRGLFF
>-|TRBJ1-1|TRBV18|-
TGTGCCAGCTCACCAGGGCAGAGTTCCTACACTGAAGCTTTCTTT
CASSPGQSSYTEAFF
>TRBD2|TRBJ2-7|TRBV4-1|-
TGCGCCAGCAGCCATGCGGGAGTATCCTACGAGCAGTACTTC
CASSHAGVSYEQYF
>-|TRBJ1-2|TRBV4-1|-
TGCGCCAGCAGCAACTTAGGAGAGGACTATGGCTACACCTTC
CASSNLGEDYGYTF
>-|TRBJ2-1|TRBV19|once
TGTGCCAGTAGTTCGACACTAGGACTACCGACTTACAATGAGCAGTTCTTC
CASSSTLGLPTYNEQFF
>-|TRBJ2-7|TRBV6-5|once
TGTGCCAGCAGCTCCCCCAGGTTCGCCTACGAGCAGTACTTC
CASSSPRFAYEQYF
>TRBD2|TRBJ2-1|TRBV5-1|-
TGCGCCAGCAGCGTATATACTAGCGGGAGGTTCGATGAGCAGTTCTTC
CASSVYTSGRFDEQFF
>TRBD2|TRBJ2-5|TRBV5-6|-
TGTGCCAGCAGCCCCGGGGGGGCGGAGACCCAGTACTTC
CASSPGGAETQYF
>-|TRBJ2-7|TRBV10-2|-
TGCGCCAGCACCATAGGCTACGAGCAGTACTTC
CASTIGYEQYF
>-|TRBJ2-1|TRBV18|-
TGTGCCAGCTCACCTGGACCCAATGAGCAGTTCTTC
CASSPGPNEQFF
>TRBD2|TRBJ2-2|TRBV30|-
TGTGCCTGGAGTTGGACTAGCGGGAGGGCCACCGGGGAGCTGTTTTTT
CAWSWTSGRATGELFF
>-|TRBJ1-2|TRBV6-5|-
TGTGCCAGCAGAAAGGGTTTTAACTATGGCTACACCTTC
CASRKGFNYGYTF
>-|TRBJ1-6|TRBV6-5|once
TGTGCCAGCACCTTGGGCAGGGTAAATTCACCCCTCCACTTT
CASTLGRVNSPLHF
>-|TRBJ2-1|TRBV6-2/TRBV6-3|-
TGTGCCAGCAGTCTTCTAGGGCTCTCCTACAATGAGCAGTTCTTC
CASSLLGLSYNEQFF
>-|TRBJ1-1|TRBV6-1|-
TGTGCCAGCAGTGATGAGGGGGGGGTCACTGAAGCTTTCTTT
CASSDEGGVTEAFF
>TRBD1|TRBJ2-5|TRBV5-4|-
TGTGCCAGCAGCTTGGGGACAGGGGGCTACCAAGAGACCCAGTACTTC
CASSLGTGGYQETQYF
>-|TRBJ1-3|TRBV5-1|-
TGCGCCAGCAGCTCTGGGCCGGGTGGAAACACCATATATTTT
CASSSGPGGNTIYF
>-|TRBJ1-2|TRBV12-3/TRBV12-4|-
TGTGCCAGCAGCACCAGGGATGGCTACACCTTC
CASSTRDGYTF
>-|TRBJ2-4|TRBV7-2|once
TGTGCCAGCAGCTTAGCGCCGGCCAAAAACATTCAGTACTTC
CASSLAPAKNIQYF
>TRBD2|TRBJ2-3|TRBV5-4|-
TGTGCCAGCAGCCCGGGACTAGCGGGAGCCGGCACAGATACGCAGTATTTT
CASSPGLAGAGTDTQYF
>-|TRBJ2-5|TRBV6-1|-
TGTGCCAGCAGTGAAAACAGGGGAGGGAAGACCCAGTACTTC
CASSENRGGKTQYF
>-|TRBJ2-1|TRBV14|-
TGTGCCAGCAGCTATAGACCGGGACTCAGCTCCTACAATGAGCAGTTCTTC
CASSYRPGLSSYNEQFF
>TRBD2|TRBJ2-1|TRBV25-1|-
TGTGCCAGTAGACTCAGTGGGGGGGATGAGCAGTTCTTC
CASRLSGGDEQFF
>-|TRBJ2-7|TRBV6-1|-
TGTGCCAGCAGTGAAGGTCCCTCCTACGAGCAGTACTTC
CASSEGPSYEQYF
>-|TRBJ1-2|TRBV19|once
TGTGCCAGTAGTATAGGGTCGGCGGGGGGCTACACCTTC
CASSIGSAGGYTF
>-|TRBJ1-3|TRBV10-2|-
TGCGCCAGCAGTCAGAAGCTTTCAAACACCATATATTTT
CASSQKLSNTIYF
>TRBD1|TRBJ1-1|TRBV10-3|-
TGTGCCATCAGTGGATACTTTAACAACGGACAGGGCGTGATGGGAGCTTTCTTT
CAISGYFNNGQGVMGAFF